Presented here are 29 T cell receptor beta chains from one specimen sequenced in a study of T-cell reconstitution after alpha-beta-depleted transplantation in children. Preparation of the TCRbeta library used unique molecular identifiers. TCRdb reanalysed the PCR reads using MiXCR and keeps one entry per CDR3 protein. Of 500,000 to 600,000 distinct CDR3 sequences listed, 20% to 30% are singletons. Material: PBMCs, obtained before TCRalphabeta/CD19-depleted stem cell transplant. The receptors were sampled from a boy younger than two with Wiskott-Aldrich syndrome, due to receive a stem cell transplant.

The chain carries TRBV20-1 and TRBJ2-3, with 13 bases matching TRBD2. The CDR3 runs to 17 residues. V lost 1 base, J lost 6 bases, and 10 bases stayed unmatched. CDR1 and CDR2 from the germline V gene are DFQATT and SNEGSKA (reference sequence). The CDR3 is CSARGPTSGRALDTQYF. The CDR3 bases are TGCAGTGCTAGAGGCCCTACTAGCGGGAGGGCCCTGGATACGCAGTATTTT.

The CDR3 nucleotides are TGTGCCACCAGCAGAGACAGGGGTGGCTATGGCTACACCTTC. It yields the protein CATSRDRGGYGYTF. The V gene is TRBV15, the J gene TRBJ1-2; the D gene is possibly TRBD1 (6 bases). This CDR3 is 14 amino acids long. In germline, CDR1 is LNHNV, CDR2 YYDKDF (reference sequence). V dropped 0 bases and J dropped 4 bases, with 9 bases sitting between them. The full variable domain, with the rest looked up from reference TRBV15 and TRBJ1-2, is DAMVIQNPRYQVTQFGKPVTLSCSQTLNHNVMYWYQQKSSQAPKLLFHYYDKDFNNEADTPDNFQSRRPNTSFCFLDIRSPGLGDTAMYLCATSRDRGGYGYTFGSGTRLTVV.

The J gene is TRBJ2-5, the V gene TRBV20-1; TRBD2 matches at 11 bases. Germline CDR1 is DFQATT and CDR2 is SNEGSKA (reference sequence). This CDR3 comprises 14 residues. V dropped 5 bases and J dropped 5; count of bases not matched to a gene: 7. The CDR3 DNA follows: TGCAGTGCTCCTCTAGCGGGAGGAAGGGAGACCCAGTACTTC. It yields the protein CSAPLAGGRETQYF.

The chain employs TRBV12-3 or TRBV12-4 and TRBJ1-1, with 7 bases aligning to TRBD1. The V gene end was trimmed by 6 bases and the J gene end by 4 bases; junction bases not matched to a gene: 8. This CDR3 comprises 14 residues. CDR3 DNA sequence: TGTGCCAGCAGCCGAGGGACAGCATTCACTGAAGCTTTCTTT. Protein: CASSRGTAFTEAFF.

In this sample, this clonotype turned up a few times. The chain employs TRBV29-1 and TRBJ2-2; tentatively, D is TRBD1 (6 bases). Trimming shortened V by 6 bases and J by 4 bases, and 12 bases separated the two germline ends. CDR1 SQVTM and CDR2 ANQGSEA come from the germline V gene. The CDR3 sequence is 13 residues long. This CDR3 is CSVGTRGTGELFF. The CDR3 nucleotides read TGCAGCGTAGGTACCAGGGGCACCGGGGAGCTGTTTTTT.

This clonotype came up a few times. This rearrangement joins TRBV11-2 to TRBJ2-3; 12 bases line up with TRBD2. Germline V gene sequence: CDR1 SGHAT, CDR2 FQNNGV. The V segment lost 3 bases and the J segment 3 bases; nucleotides outside the gene matches: 13. The CDR3 sequence is 19 residues long. The CDR3 DNA is TGTGCCAGCAGCTTGCTCTCTAGCGGGAGGGCCCTGGTGACAGATACGCAGTATTTT. Its translation is CASSLLSSGRALVTDTQYF.

The chain employs TRBV28 and TRBJ1-5; D not resolved. The CDR3 contains 14 residues. CDR1 and CDR2 (germline): MDHEN, SYDVKM. V lost 7 bases and J 4 bases, leaving 14 bases between the germline ends. CDR3 in amino acids: CASIAGFGNQPQHF. Here the CDR3 DNA reads TGTGCCAGCATCGCGGGCTTTGGGAATCAGCCCCAGCATTTT. The whole variable domain, filled in from reference TRBV28 and TRBJ1-5, reads DVKVTQSSRYLVKRTGEKVFLECVQDMDHENMFWYRQDPGLGLRLIYFSYDVKMKEKGDIPEGYSVSREKKERFSLILESASTNQTSMYLCASIAGFGNQPQHFGDGTRLSIL.

This clonotype came up a few times. The CDR3 DNA follows: TGCAGCGTTGTACTGGAGGGCCAAGAGACCCAGTACTTC. This translates into CSVVLEGQETQYF. The chain employs TRBV29-1 and TRBJ2-5, with D maybe TRBD2 (6 bases). This CDR3 has 13 residues. Germline V gives CDR1 SQVTM, CDR2 ANQGSEA. The V gene lost 4 bases and the J gene lost 1 base, with 10 bases spanning the gap.

The chain uses TRBV4-1 and TRBJ2-1, with TRBD2 identical over 10 bases. The CDR3 runs 16 residues. CDR1 and CDR2 (germline): MGHRA, YSYEKL. The ends lost 2 bases at V and 4 bases at J; junction bases unmatched: 5. The chain's CDR3 is CASSQNSGRGYNEQFF. CDR3 sequence (DNA): TGCGCCAGCAGCCAAAACAGCGGGAGGGGATACAATGAGCAGTTCTTC.

This clonotype was detected a few times. This chain uses TRBV5-1 with TRBJ2-5; D perhaps matches TRBD2 (6 bases). This CDR3 has 14 amino acids. Trimming pared 1 base from V and 5 bases from J, leaving 12 bases between. The germline gives CDR1 SGHRS, CDR2 YFSETQ. In nucleotides, the CDR3 is TGCGCCAGCAGCTTGTCTAACGGAGGGGAGACCCAGTACTTC. Its protein product is CASSLSNGGETQYF.

The sample holds a few counts of this clonotype. This chain uses TRBV9 with TRBJ2-5; TRBD2 matches 12 bases. With 2 bases clipped from V and 0 bases from J, the junction kept 5 bases outside the gene matches. This CDR3 has 17 amino acids. The germline V gene has CDR1 SGDLS and CDR2 YYNGEE. In nucleotides, the CDR3 is TGTGCCAGCAGCGTTGGGACTAGCGGGTCGTACCAAGAGACCCAGTACTTC. It specifies CASSVGTSGSYQETQYF.

In this sample, this clonotype turned up a few times. The chain joins TRBV9 to TRBJ2-2; no clear D gene. Germline lookup yields CDR1 SGDLS and CDR2 YYNGEE. Trimming took 0 bases from V and 7 from J, leaving 13 bases between them. This CDR3 contains 15 residues. In DNA form, the CDR3 reads TGTGCCAGCAGCGTAGATTTTTGGACCGGCGGGGAGCTGTTTTTT. Translating it yields CASSVDFWTGGELFF.

This clonotype was observed a few times. The rearrangement joins TRBV12-3 or TRBV12-4 to TRBJ2-2; tentative D call: TRBD1 (8 bases). Trimming cost V 6 bases and J 7 bases, with 15 bases left between them. The CDR3 extends over 14 amino acids. The CDR3 sequence: CASRLTGEGGELFF. CDR3 nucleotide sequence: TGTGCCAGCAGATTGACAGGGGAGGGCGGGGAGCTGTTTTTT.

This clonotype was detected a few times. V gene TRBV27 combines with J gene TRBJ2-1; 8 nucleotides line up with TRBD1. J was trimmed by 7 bases and V by 2 bases; bases with no gene match: 4. Germline CDR1 and CDR2: MNHEY and SMNVEV (reference sequence). This CDR3 has 14 amino acids. CDR3 bases: TGTGCCAGCAGTTTAAGACAGGGGTTGAATGAGCAGTTCTTC. This translates into CASSLRQGLNEQFF.

A few counts support this clonotype. The V gene is TRBV15, the J gene TRBJ2-1; no clear D. The germline V gene encodes CDR1 LNHNV and CDR2 YYDKDF (reference sequence). CDR3 length equals 16 residues. The V end lost 2 bases, the J end lost 4 bases, and 15 bases lay between the germline ends. The CDR3: CATSRSSSSNYNEQFF. DNA of the CDR3: TGTGCCACCAGCAGATCTTCGAGTTCTAATTACAATGAGCAGTTCTTC.

The chain employs TRBV20-1 and TRBJ1-3; the D gene is possibly TRBD1 (6 bases). V dropped 2 bases and J dropped 4 bases, with 9 bases sitting between them. This CDR3 contains 13 residues. The germline V gene encodes CDR1 DFQATT and CDR2 SNEGSKA (reference sequence). The DNA of the CDR3 is TGCAGTGCTAGAACAGGGTCCGGAAACACCATATATTTT. Protein: CSARTGSGNTIYF.

A few counts support this clonotype. The chain uses TRBV10-3 and TRBJ2-1; 12 bases line up with TRBD2. Germline loops: CDR1 ENHRY, CDR2 SYGVKD. The CDR3 has 15 amino acids. The V segment lost 4 bases and the J segment 5 bases; nucleotides outside the gene matches: 3. In DNA, the CDR3 is TGTGCCATCAGTGGGGGACTAGCGGGTAACAATGAGCAGTTCTTC. It specifies CAISGGLAGNNEQFF.

This clonotype came up once. J is TRBJ2-7 and V is TRBV5-1, with 9 bases identical to TRBD1. Germline CDR1 reads SGHRS; CDR2 reads YFSETQ. J was trimmed by 3 bases and V by 0 bases; bases with no gene match: 7. The CDR3 extends over 16 amino acids. The CDR3 loop reads CASSLGLGQGYYEQYF. CDR3 bases: TGCGCCAGCAGCTTGGGGTTGGGACAGGGATACTACGAGCAGTACTTC.

J is TRBJ2-2 and V is TRBV6-1; TRBD2 aligns across 11 bases. Germline V gives CDR1 MNHNS, CDR2 SASEGT. Losses at the gene ends were 1 base for V and 7 bases for J; bases not matched to a gene: 5. CDR3 length: 16 amino acids. The CDR3 DNA is TGTGCCAGCAGTGAAGTGACTAGCGGGATTGACGGGGAGCTGTTTTTT. Its translation: CASSEVTSGIDGELFF.

This clonotype has only a few counts. The gene calls are TRBV10-3 and TRBJ2-7; D is unresolved. In germline, CDR1 is ENHRY, CDR2 SYGVKD. The CDR3 contains 11 residues. V lost 3 bases, J lost 4 bases, and 4 bases lay in between. CDR3 DNA sequence: TGTGCCATCAGTGACGGGTACGAGCAGTACTTC. This codes for CAISDGYEQYF.

The table lists this clonotype with a few counts. The rearrangement joins TRBV30 to TRBJ2-7; perhaps D is TRBD1 or TRBD2 (6 bases each). Trimming shortened V by 1 base and J by 4 bases, and 17 bases separated the two germline ends. Germline CDR1 and CDR2: GTSNPN and SVGIG (reference sequence). The CDR3 spans 15 residues. The CDR3 DNA reads as TGTGCCTGGAGTGAGGCTTGGGGGGCAGGTTACGAGCAGTACTTC. Translation: CAWSEAWGAGYEQYF.

V usage is TRBV5-1 and J usage is TRBJ2-7, with D uncertain. V was cut by 3 bases and J by 3 bases, with 10 bases left in between. This CDR3 is 13 amino acids long. Per the germline V gene, CDR1 is SGHRS and CDR2 is YFSETQ. The CDR3 reads CASSSAAFYEQYF. The CDR3 DNA reads as TGCGCCAGCAGCTCCGCAGCCTTCTACGAGCAGTACTTC.

V gene TRBV4-1 combines with J gene TRBJ1-1; TRBD1 matches at 7 bases. Germline CDR1 is MGHRA and CDR2 is YSYEKL. The ends lost 0 bases at V and 4 bases at J; junction bases unmatched: 2. This CDR3 is built from 14 residues. This CDR3 is CASSQDRQGTEAFF. The CDR3 DNA follows: TGCGCCAGCAGCCAAGACCGACAGGGCACTGAAGCTTTCTTT.

This clonotype was observed a handful of times. This chain uses TRBV20-1 with TRBJ2-7; TRBD2 matches 7 bases. Germline loops: CDR1 DFQATT, CDR2 SNEGSKA (reference sequence). This CDR3 region has 12 residues. J lost 4 bases, V lost 6 bases, and 6 bases had no gene match. The CDR3 nucleotides are TGCAGTGCCAAGGGCGGGGGATACGAGCAGTACTTC. It yields the protein CSAKGGGYEQYF.

The chain's CDR3 is CASSPLSGVHYEQYF. In DNA, the CDR3 is TGTGCCAGCAGCCCCCTTAGCGGCGTTCACTACGAGCAGTACTTC. V is TRBV11-2 and J is TRBJ2-7; D is possibly TRBD2 (6 bases). Germline V gives CDR1 SGHAT, CDR2 FQNNGV. CDR3 length: 15 residues. V was clipped by 5 bases and J by 3 bases, with 17 bases between them.

This clonotype was seen a handful of times. The chain combines TRBV5-1 with TRBJ2-7, with D uncertain. V lost 5 bases and J 2 bases, leaving 17 bases between the germline ends. Germline V lookup: CDR1 SGHRS, CDR2 YFSETQ. The CDR3 length is 15 residues. CDR3 loop: CASRYDGPSTYEQYF. CDR3 coding DNA: TGCGCCAGCAGATACGACGGACCCAGTACCTACGAGCAGTACTTC.

This clonotype was counted a single time. One end of the junction is discordant with germline, which a read error may explain. The J gene is TRBJ2-7, the V gene TRBV9; maybe TRBD2 (6 bases). CDR1 is SGDLS and CDR2 is YYNGEE in the germline V gene. This CDR3 comprises 13 residues. The CDR3 DNA reads TGTGGCAGCAGCACAACCCCTCGGGGGGAGCAGTACTTC. Amino acids: CGSSTTPRGEQYF.

This clonotype came up a few times. The chain combines TRBV28 with TRBJ2-2, with unresolved D. The CDR3 runs to 15 residues. From germline, CDR1 is MDHEN and CDR2 SYDVKM. The ends were cut back, 2 bases at V and 2 bases at J, with 9 bases in the middle. The DNA for the CDR3 is TGTGCCAGCAGTTTACAGACCCTAAACACCGGGGAGCTGTTTTTT. Translation: CASSLQTLNTGELFF.

This clonotype was detected only a few times. The rearrangement joins TRBV6-1 to TRBJ2-7; 9 nucleotides align to TRBD2. CDR1 is MNHNS, CDR2 SASEGT, per germline. Losses at the gene ends were 3 bases for V and 7 bases for J; bases not matched to a gene: 7. The CDR3 has 14 residues. CDR3 protein: CASSESGRSWEQYF. In DNA form, the CDR3 reads TGTGCCAGCAGTGAGAGCGGGAGGAGTTGGGAGCAGTACTTC.